A single sample is the source of the 21 T cell receptor beta chains below, sequenced in a study of T cells in localized non-small cell lung cancer. The data were produced by immunoSEQ multiplex PCR, yet TCRdb's version contains in-frame clones alone and is incomplete. The repertoire holds about 59,000 clones, with roughly 92% as singletons. Specimen: peripheral blood, collected before any cancer treatment. The receptors derive from a man between 40 and 70 years old with stage I lung adenocarcinoma.

The chain uses TRBV10-3 and TRBJ1-5; maybe TRBD1 (6 bases). Trimming took 6 bases from V and 3 from J, leaving 9 bases between them. Germline V gene data show CDR1 as ENHRY and CDR2 as SYGVKD. CDR3 size: 13 residues. CDR3 in DNA: TGTGCCATCAGGGGGACATTCAATCAGCCCCAGCATTTT. As protein: CAIRGTFNQPQHF.

This sequence joins TRBV6-1 and TRBJ1-5; no reliable D call. CDR3 size: 13 residues. V was clipped by 4 bases and J by 3 bases, with 7 bases between them. Germline V gene sequence: CDR1 MNHNS, CDR2 SASEGT. CDR3 nucleotides: TGTGCCAGCAGTGTTCAGCCCAATCAGCCCCAGCATTTT. This encodes CASSVQPNQPQHF.

The chain uses TRBV5-1 and TRBJ1-2; D possibly corresponds to TRBD1 (5 bases). The V end was cut by 0 bases, the J end by 8 bases, with 11 bases between. Germline CDR1 and CDR2: SGHRS and YFSETQ. CDR3 length: 13 amino acids. CDR3 amino acids: CASSLAGRSGYTF. The DNA for the CDR3 is TGCGCCAGCAGCTTGGCGGGACGGAGCGGCTACACCTTC.

This sequence joins TRBV18 and TRBJ2-7, with 7 bases aligning to TRBD2. The junction had 9 bases not matched to a gene; V was cut back by 0 bases and J by 4 bases. Germline V gives CDR1 KGHSH, CDR2 LQKENI. The CDR3 sequence is 16 residues long. The CDR3, as DNA: TGTGCCAGCTCACCACCGTCCGCGGGAGTCTCGTACGAGCAGTACTTC. Amino acid sequence: CASSPPSAGVSYEQYF.

J is TRBJ2-7 and V is TRBV5-5; 10 positions agree with TRBD1. The V gene end was trimmed by 6 bases and the J gene end by 6 bases; junction bases not matched to a gene: 6. The CDR3 spans 13 residues. CDR1 and CDR2 from the germline V gene are SGHKS and YYEKEE (reference sequence). As DNA, the CDR3 is TGTGCCAGCAATCGACAGGGGGCTCCCGAGCAGTACTTC. Encoded protein: CASNRQGAPEQYF.

The gene calls are TRBV6-1 and TRBJ1-2; D uncertain. This CDR3 has 14 amino acids. CDR1 is MNHNS and CDR2 is SASEGT in the germline V gene. V dropped 3 bases and J dropped 4 bases, with 12 bases sitting between them. CDR3 in amino acids: CASSESLRIYGYTF. In DNA, the CDR3 is TGTGCCAGCAGTGAGTCTCTTCGCATCTATGGCTACACCTTC.

V is TRBV2 and J is TRBJ2-5; 9 nucleotides agree with TRBD1. V dropped 4 bases and J dropped 4; count of bases not matched to a gene: 7. Germline CDR1 SNHLY, CDR2 FYNNEI. The CDR3 totals 15 residues. The CDR3 loop is CASSVLGTGLETQYF. Here the CDR3 DNA reads TGTGCCAGCAGTGTTTTAGGGACAGGGTTAGAGACCCAGTACTTC.

With respect to this clone: One end of the junction varies from germline; a read error may be responsible. This chain links TRBV2 with TRBJ2-7; 10 bases line up with TRBD1. CDR1 SNHLY and CDR2 FYNNEI come from the germline V gene. This CDR3 is built from 15 residues. The CDR3 DNA reads TGTGCCAGCAGACAACCGGGACAGGGGTCCTCCGAGCAGTACTTC. Protein product: CASRQPGQGSSEQYF.

This chain links TRBV11-2 with TRBJ2-2, with TRBD2 identical over 9 bases. J gave up 6 bases and V 5 bases, and 7 bases lay outside the gene matches. There are 15 residues in the CDR3. The germline gives CDR1 SGHAT, CDR2 FQNNGV. The CDR3 loop is CASSQDAGGPGELFF. CDR3 in DNA: TGTGCCAGCAGCCAAGATGCGGGAGGGCCCGGGGAGCTGTTTTTT. The full variable domain, with the rest looked up from reference TRBV11-2 and TRBJ2-2, is EAGVAQSPRYKIIEKRQSVAFWCNPISGHATLYWYQQILGQGPKLLIQFQNNGVVDDSQLPKDRFSAERLKGVDSTLKIQPAKLEDSAVYLCASSQDAGGPGELFFGEGSRLTVL.

This clone came up once. The rearrangement uses TRBV7-9 and TRBJ2-5, with 8 bases fitting TRBD1. This CDR3 comprises 18 residues. After removal of 5 bases from V and 5 bases from J, the junction contained 19 bases not matched to a gene. Germline V gene lookup returns CDR1 SEHNR and CDR2 FQNEAQ (reference sequence). The DNA for the CDR3 is TGTGCCAGCAGCCCTCTACCGACCTGGACAGGGAGAGGGGAGACCCAGTACTTC. Its protein product is CASSPLPTWTGRGETQYF.

The chain joins TRBV4-2 to TRBJ2-7; D is possibly TRBD2 (6 bases). The germline CDR1 and CDR2 sequences are LGHNA and YNFKEQ. The CDR3 consists of 15 residues. V was trimmed by 3 bases and J by 4 bases, leaving 16 bases between them. CDR3: CASSQEPSGWYEQYF. In nucleotides, the CDR3 is TGTGCCAGCAGCCAGGAGCCGAGCGGGTGGTACGAGCAGTACTTC.

This chain links TRBV13 with TRBJ2-7; 10 nucleotides align to TRBD1. Germline CDR1 PRHDT, CDR2 FYEKMQ (reference sequence). The CDR3 loop spans 17 amino acids. V was clipped by 1 base and J by 4 bases; unmatched bases: 10. CDR3 DNA sequence: TGTGCCAGCAGCTTAGAGTCTGGCGGACAGGGGGATTACGAGCAGTACTTC. Encoded protein: CASSLESGGQGDYEQYF.

The chain combines TRBV5-1 with TRBJ2-2; the match to TRBD2 covers 7 bases. The CDR3 consists of 14 residues. With V trimmed by 0 bases and J by 4 bases, 0 bases remained unmatched. CDR1 is SGHRS and CDR2 is YFSETQ in the germline V gene. The CDR3 DNA follows: TGCGCCAGCAGCTTGGGCGGGGGCACCGGGGAGCTGTTTTTT. Protein sequence: CASSLGGGTGELFF. The full variable domain, rest sourced from reference TRBV5-1 and TRBJ2-2, is KAGVTQTPRYLIKTRGQQVTLSCSPISGHRSVSWYQQTPGQGLQFLFEYFSETQRNKGNFPGRFSGRQFSNSRSEMNVSTLELGDSALYLCASSLGGGTGELFFGEGSRLTVL.

This chain links TRBV19 with TRBJ2-1, with a possible D match to TRBD2 (6 bases). Germline-derived CDR1 and CDR2 are LNHDA and SQIVND (reference sequence). V dropped 7 bases and J dropped 9 bases, with 10 bases sitting between them. There are 11 residues in the CDR3. CDR3 in DNA: TGTGCCAGTAAGGAGGGTAGTGAGCAGTTCTTC. Translated: CASKEGSEQFF.

The chain links TRBV19 to TRBJ2-1; 13 bases agree with TRBD2. CDR1 LNHDA and CDR2 SQIVND come from the germline V gene (reference sequence). V gave up 6 bases and J gave up 2 bases; unmatched junction bases: 4. The CDR3 runs to 16 residues. The CDR3 sequence is CASSRLAGGAYNEQFF. The CDR3 DNA reads TGTGCCAGTAGCCGACTAGCGGGAGGCGCCTACAATGAGCAGTTCTTC.

The J gene is TRBJ2-1, the V gene TRBV18; 9 positions agree with TRBD2. CDR1 is KGHSH, CDR2 LQKENI, per germline. V lost 3 bases and J lost 0; bases outside the gene matches: 12. CDR3 length equals 19 residues. The CDR3 bases are TGTGCCAGCTCACCGTCGCTCGCGGGGGGGGGACACTCCTACAATGAGCAGTTCTTC. It codes for CASSPSLAGGGHSYNEQFF.

This clone was detected a few times. J is TRBJ2-1 and V is TRBV11-2, with 10 bases identical to TRBD2. Germline values: CDR1 SGHAT, CDR2 FQNNGV. CDR3 size: 15 residues. Germline trimming cut 5 bases from V and 2 bases from J; bases unmatched to any gene: 3. CDR3 sequence (DNA): TGTGCCAGCAGCCAACTAGCGGGACCCTACAATGAGCAGTTCTTC. This encodes CASSQLAGPYNEQFF.

The chain joins TRBV30 to TRBJ1-4; 9 bases line up with TRBD1. Trimming took 0 bases from V and 2 from J; bases not matched to a gene: 7. The CDR3 consists of 17 residues. CDR1 and CDR2 (germline): GTSNPN, SVGIG (reference sequence). CDR3 sequence (DNA): TGTGCCTGGAGTGTGCGGGGACAGGGCAGCACTAATGAAAAACTGTTTTTT. It is translated as CAWSVRGQGSTNEKLFF.

V is TRBV5-8 and J is TRBJ2-3, with TRBD1 matching 8 bases. V was clipped by 0 bases and J by 3 bases; unmatched bases: 3. Per germline, CDR1 SGHTS and CDR2 YDEGEE. This CDR3 comprises 15 residues. The CDR3 is CASSLGQGATDTQYF. The CDR3 DNA reads TGTGCCAGCAGCTTGGGGCAGGGGGCAACAGATACGCAGTATTTT.

This chain connects TRBV19 to TRBJ1-2; 7 nucleotides align to TRBD1. The CDR3 extends over 15 amino acids. V trimming: 6 bases; J trimming: 4 bases; junction bases outside the gene matches: 11. Germline CDR1 LNHDA, CDR2 SQIVND (reference sequence). The CDR3 DNA sequence: TGTGCCAGTAGACCTGGGACAGCAGGTAGCTATGGCTACACCTTC. Translation: CASRPGTAGSYGYTF.

The V and J genes are TRBV5-5 and TRBJ2-1; D call uncertain. V lost 0 bases to trimming and J lost 6 bases, with 7 bases between them. The CDR3 runs 13 residues. In germline, CDR1 is SGHKS, CDR2 YYEKEE (reference sequence). CDR3 DNA sequence: TGTGCCAGCAGCTTGGACTACTCCAATGAGCAGTTCTTC. The encoded protein is CASSLDYSNEQFF.